This entry describes one T cell receptor beta chain. Its antigen is currently unknown. With 60 Vbeta and 13 Jbeta primers, the PCR was carried out. The assay was immunoSEQ multiplex PCR, and TCRdb's table has in-frame clones only and misses some. Found here are under 200,000 clones, approximately 71% of them singletons; the top ten hold around 1.5%. The record originates from a study of cytomegalovirus exposure and HLA in healthy donors. Whole-study findings and limits: Most observed TCR sequences were rare, whereas some public TCRs were detected in many donors. Analyzed later, association rates of TCRs varied across HLA loci, with DRB1 most and HLA-C fewest.

This CDR3 is built from 18 residues. In germline, CDR1 is SGHKS, CDR2 YYEKEE (reference sequence). Trimming left V 1 base short and J 2 bases short, with 21 bases between. The chain is built from TRBV5-5 and TRBJ1-2; perhaps TRBD1 as D (6 bases). The clonotype was recovered from a girl under 18 in good health and CMV-seronegative. Sequenced: PBMCs. The CDR3 loop reads CASSLRGGPSAVNYGYTF. Here the CDR3 DNA reads TGTGCCAGCAGCTTGAGGGGGGGGCCAAGTGCTGTGAACTATGGCTACACCTTC.